The 22 T cell receptor beta chains listed next were all sequenced from one sample in a study of CD8 T cells in ankylosing spondylitis. Regarding the study as a whole: Characteristic, it appeared, of ankylosing spondylitis blood was a TCR beta motif of 7 or 8 highly homologous variants.

TCRdb fed the 5' RACE reads into MiXCR, producing one record per CDR3 protein. Of about 540,000 distinct CDR3 sequences in the sample, roughly 13% were seen once. No antigen has been assigned to these receptors. The specimen was blood, either unsorted or a sorted T cell fraction (not recorded which). The receptor set was obtained from a male donor with ankylosing spondylitis.

The CDR3 reads CASSLAPPGGYNEQFF. The CDR3 DNA is TGTGCCAGCAGCTTAGCTCCCCCAGGGGGCTACAATGAGCAGTTCTTC. The rearrangement uses TRBV7-6 and TRBJ2-1; TRBD1 matches 7 bases. CDR1 is SGHVS, CDR2 FNYEAQ, per germline. The CDR3 totals 16 residues. With 0 bases clipped from V and 3 bases from J, the junction kept 5 bases outside the gene matches.

This clonotype has a count of ten or more. The V call is TRBV5-1, the J call TRBJ2-1, with TRBD1 matching over 7 bases. The CDR3 loop spans 14 amino acids. Germline V gene sequence: CDR1 SGHRS, CDR2 YFSETQ. After removal of 4 bases from V and 2 bases from J, the junction contained 3 bases not matched to a gene. CDR3 in amino acids: CASSLGTAYNEQFF. The CDR3 bases are TGCGCCAGCAGCCTCGGGACAGCCTACAATGAGCAGTTCTTC.

The chain combines TRBV18 with TRBJ1-2; no reliable D call. V shed 0 bases and J shed 4 bases, with 9 bases lying between them. The CDR3 covers 14 residues. CDR1 KGHSH and CDR2 LQKENI come from the germline V gene. CDR3 residues: CASSPPLGFYGYTF. The CDR3 bases are TGTGCCAGCTCACCACCCCTGGGCTTCTATGGCTACACCTTC.

This clonotype was counted many times. The chain has TRBV12-3 or TRBV12-4 and TRBJ2-3; 12 bases map to TRBD1. The CDR3 runs to 17 residues. The V and J ends lost 2 bases and 4 bases, in that order; junction bases with no gene match: 7. The CDR3 DNA reads as TGTGCCAGCAGTTTAACCACGGGACAGGGGGCCCCAGATACGCAGTATTTT. Translation: CASSLTTGQGAPDTQYF.

This clonotype was observed at least ten times. The chain links TRBV12-3 or TRBV12-4 to TRBJ2-1; D unresolved. V was pared by 9 bases and J by 8 bases, with 20 bases between. The CDR3 is 14 residues long. CDR3 sequence (DNA): TGTGCCAGTACTTTAAAGATAGGGATTTATGAGCAGTTCTTC. It is translated as CASTLKIGIYEQFF.

This clonotype was picked up a small number of times. V usage is TRBV20-1 and J usage is TRBJ2-2; D is perhaps TRBD1 or TRBD2 (6 bases each). Trimming took 6 bases from V and 4 from J, leaving 15 bases between them. This CDR3 region has 14 residues. Germline V CDR1 and CDR2: DFQATT, SNEGSKA (reference sequence). This CDR3 reads CSAFGGVSTGELFF. CDR3 DNA sequence: TGCAGTGCCTTCGGGGGCGTCAGCACCGGGGAGCTGTTTTTT.

In this sample, this clonotype turned up once. The rearrangement uses TRBV20-1 and TRBJ2-1, with 15 positions matching TRBD2. The CDR3 runs to 19 residues. Germline values: CDR1 DFQATT, CDR2 SNEGSKA (reference sequence). The V gene end was trimmed by 6 bases and the J gene end by 3 bases; junction bases not matched to a gene: 15. In DNA form, the CDR3 reads TGCAGTGCCTACTCAAGGCGGACTAGCGGGAGGGTTTTCTACAATGAGCAGTTCTTC. Translating gives CSAYSRRTSGRVFYNEQFF.

The genes are TRBV3-1 and TRBJ2-1, with D possibly matching TRBD2 (5 bases). Germline V CDR1 and CDR2: LGHDT, YNNKEL (reference sequence). This CDR3 region has 13 residues. The CDR3 is CVSSLAQSGEQFF. DNA of the CDR3: TGTGTTTCGTCTCTAGCCCAAAGCGGTGAGCAGTTCTTC.

The chain carries TRBV25-1 and TRBJ1-1, with D uncertain. Per the germline V gene, CDR1 is MGHDK and CDR2 is SYGVNS. Trimming took 10 bases from V and 8 from J, leaving 5 bases between them. The CDR3 consists of 8 residues. CDR3: CATPEAFF. The DNA for the CDR3 is TGTGCCACCCCAGAAGCTTTCTTT.

This clonotype has only a few counts. The rearrangement joins TRBV3-1 to TRBJ2-1, with D possibly being TRBD2 (6 bases). Germline CDR1 reads LGHDT; CDR2 reads YNNKEL (reference sequence). V was shortened by 0 bases and J by 0 bases, with 6 bases between the two germline ends. This CDR3 is built from 15 residues. CDR3 nucleotide sequence: TGTGCCAGCAGCCAAGAGGGGGGCTCCTACAATGAGCAGTTCTTC. Translating gives CASSQEGGSYNEQFF.

In this sample, this clonotype turned up a few times. V gene TRBV24-1 combines with J gene TRBJ1-2; D is uncertain. The CDR3 is made up of 12 amino acids. Per germline, CDR1 KGHDR and CDR2 SFDVKD. V was cut by 4 bases and J by 5 bases, with 7 bases left in between. This CDR3 is CATSEGSYGYTF. DNA for the CDR3: TGTGCCACCAGTGAAGGGTCGTATGGCTACACCTTC.

The V gene is TRBV20-1, the J gene TRBJ2-5; 10 positions match TRBD2. CDR1 is DFQATT and CDR2 is SNEGSKA in the germline V gene (reference sequence). V lost 5 bases and J lost 5; bases outside the gene matches: 2. The CDR3 covers 12 residues. The CDR3 protein is CSALSGRETQYF. CDR3 sequence (DNA): TGCAGTGCTCTTAGCGGGAGGGAGACCCAGTACTTC.

The J gene is TRBJ2-7, the V gene TRBV29-1; D perhaps matches TRBD1 (5 bases). V lost 4 bases to trimming and J lost 0 bases, with 10 bases between them. The CDR3 is 13 amino acids. The germline gives CDR1 SQVTM, CDR2 ANQGSEA. CDR3 DNA: TGCAGCGTTGTAGGGGTATTCTCCTACGAGCAGTACTTC. As protein: CSVVGVFSYEQYF.

This CDR3 is CASSPGWRANYGYTF. The CDR3 DNA follows: TGTGCCAGCAGCCCGGGGTGGAGGGCAAACTATGGCTACACCTTC. The chain uses TRBV7-2 and TRBJ1-2; D is uncertain. Germline V lookup: CDR1 SGHTA, CDR2 FQGNSA. CDR3 length: 15 amino acids. Trimming shortened V by 5 bases and J by 2 bases, and 15 bases separated the two germline ends. Variable domain in full (rest from reference TRBV7-2 and TRBJ1-2): GAGVSQSPSNKVTEKGKDVELRCDPISGHTALYWYRQSLGQGLEFLIYFQGNSAPDKSGLPSDRFSAERTGGSVSTLTIQRTQQEDSAVYLCASSPGWRANYGYTFGSGTRLTVV.

This clonotype was found a few times. DNA for the CDR3: TGCGCCAGCAGCGGACGACAGGGAAACAATGAGCAGTTCTTC. Amino acid sequence: CASSGRQGNNEQFF. The chain uses TRBV5-1 and TRBJ2-1; 7 bases line up with TRBD1. The junction had 6 bases not matched to a gene; V was cut back by 4 bases and J by 5 bases. Per germline, CDR1 SGHRS and CDR2 YFSETQ. The CDR3 length is 14 residues.

This clonotype has a count of ten or more. The chain carries TRBV3-1 and TRBJ2-3, with 8 bases that match TRBD1. The length of the CDR3 is 13 residues. Germline V gene data show CDR1 as LGHDT and CDR2 as YNNKEL (reference sequence). V lost 5 bases to trimming and J lost 4 bases; unmatched junction nucleotides: 2. DNA of the CDR3: TGTGCCAGCAGCATACAGGGGGCAGATACGCAGTATTTT. Protein sequence: CASSIQGADTQYF.

The chain uses TRBV20-1 and TRBJ2-3, with D uncertain. This CDR3 contains 12 residues. Trimming cost V 3 bases and J 2 bases, with 6 bases left between them. The V gene's germline CDR1 is DFQATT and CDR2 SNEGSKA (reference sequence). CDR3 sequence (DNA): TGCAGTGCTAGTTTTCACACAGATACGCAGTATTTT. Protein product: CSASFHTDTQYF.

This clonotype was seen more than once but under ten times. V is TRBV7-8 and J is TRBJ2-5, with TRBD2 as a possible D gene (5 bases). Trimming took off 4 bases at V and 4 bases at J, with 10 bases between the two ends. The germline gives CDR1 SGHVS, CDR2 FQNEAQ. The CDR3 is 13 amino acids. CDR3 region: CASSWGARETQYF. The CDR3 DNA reads as TGTGCCAGCAGCTGGGGAGCAAGAGAGACCCAGTACTTC.

This chain joins TRBV5-1 and TRBJ2-2, with D perhaps TRBD2 (6 bases). Per the germline V gene, CDR1 is SGHRS and CDR2 is YFSETQ. The ends were cut back, 4 bases at V and 3 bases at J, with 13 bases in the middle. The CDR3 extends over 15 amino acids. The CDR3 loop reads CASSRDWGDTGELFF. The CDR3 nucleotides read TGCGCCAGCAGCCGGGACTGGGGGGACACCGGGGAGCTGTTTTTT.

This chain links TRBV27 with TRBJ2-1, with D perhaps being TRBD1 or TRBD2 (5 bases each). Looked up from germline, CDR1 is MNHEY and CDR2 is SMNVEV (reference sequence). The CDR3 runs 17 residues. The V end was cut by 7 bases, the J end by 5 bases, with 24 bases between. The CDR3 DNA is TGTGCCAGCATAGTAAGGGACGGGAAGGGGCTAGACAATGAGCAGTTCTTC. Its protein is CASIVRDGKGLDNEQFF.

The rearrangement uses TRBV20-1 and TRBJ1-5; tentatively, D is TRBD1 (5 bases). Trimming took 1 base from V and 3 from J, leaving 13 bases between them. The CDR3 spans 15 residues. Germline loops: CDR1 DFQATT, CDR2 SNEGSKA (reference sequence). Here the CDR3 reads CSARGSRQNNQPQHF. DNA of the CDR3: TGCAGTGCTAGAGGCTCCCGACAGAACAATCAGCCCCAGCATTTT.

The rearrangement joins TRBV5-5 to TRBJ2-3; 11 nucleotides match TRBD2. There are 18 residues in the CDR3. V shed 4 bases and J 2 bases; nucleotides not matched to a gene: 12. Germline-derived CDR1 and CDR2 are SGHKS and YYEKEE (reference sequence). The CDR3 sequence is CASSPALPGLADTDTQYF. The CDR3 DNA reads as TGTGCCAGCAGCCCGGCCCTCCCGGGACTAGCGGACACAGATACGCAGTATTTT.